Listed here are 18 T cell receptor beta chains from one sample, sequenced in a study of blood T cell repertoires in COVID-19. Clones were read by immunoSEQ multiplex PCR, and TCRdb kept only the in-frame ones, dropping some. The sample holds under 200,000 clones; about 88% are singletons and the top ten take almost 1%. The sample was peripheral blood. Receptors originate from a young man with acute or convalescent COVID-19.

The rearrangement joins TRBV6-5 to TRBJ1-2; D might be TRBD1 (6 bases). This CDR3 has 15 amino acids. V was clipped by 0 bases and J by 8 bases, with 16 bases between them. Germline V CDR1 and CDR2: MNHEY, SVGAGI. The CDR3 protein is CASSYSAGEKSGYTF. In DNA, the CDR3 is TGTGCCAGCAGTTACTCGGCAGGGGAGAAGTCGGGCTACACCTTC.

This chain joins TRBV6-5 and TRBJ1-5; D not certain. The CDR3 consists of 15 residues. The V end was cut by 0 bases, the J end by 4 bases, with 10 bases between. Germline assignment: CDR1 MNHEY and CDR2 SVGAGI. In nucleotides, the CDR3 is TGTGCCAGCAGTTACTCTTATTCAGGTAATCAGCCCCAGCATTTT. Translation: CASSYSYSGNQPQHF.

The chain employs TRBV10-1 and TRBJ1-6, with 9 nucleotides matching TRBD1. From germline, CDR1 is WNHNN and CDR2 SYGVQD (reference sequence). The J segment lost 8 bases and the V segment lost 2 bases, leaving 4 bases of the junction unmatched. CDR3 length: 15 amino acids. The CDR3 region has the DNA TGCGCCAGCAGTGAGGCTAGGACAGGGGATTCACCCCTCCACTTT. Translation: CASSEARTGDSPLHF.

CDR3 sequence (DNA): TGTGCCAGCAGCTTGGCCAAACTTCATACGCAGTATTTT. Translation gives CASSLAKLHTQYF. The V and J genes are TRBV5-5 and TRBJ2-3; D is uncertain. Germline assignment: CDR1 SGHKS and CDR2 YYEKEE (reference sequence). CDR3 length: 13 amino acids. The V gene lost 0 bases and the J gene lost 7 bases, with 9 bases spanning the gap. Full variable domain (remainder filled in from reference TRBV5-5 and TRBJ2-3): DAGVTQSPTHLIKTRGQQVTLRCSPISGHKSVSWYQQVLGQGPQFIFQYYEKEERGRGNFPDRFSARQFPNYSSELNVNALLLGDSALYLCASSLAKLHTQYFGPGTRLTVL.

This clone turned up a few times. The chain has TRBV6-1 and TRBJ2-1; 7 positions match TRBD1. J was trimmed by 9 bases and V by 3 bases; bases with no gene match: 14. The germline gives CDR1 MNHNS, CDR2 SASEGT. This CDR3 comprises 16 residues. The CDR3: CASSEIPGQSLVEQFF. DNA for the CDR3: TGTGCCAGCAGTGAGATACCGGGACAGTCCCTTGTTGAGCAGTTCTTC.

V usage is TRBV5-6 and J usage is TRBJ1-4; D may be TRBD1 (5 bases). The CDR3 is 15 residues long. V shed 3 bases and J shed 7 bases, with 16 bases lying between them. Germline V gene sequence: CDR1 SGHDT, CDR2 YYEEEE. The CDR3 region is CASSWAQGVVEKLFF. The CDR3 DNA reads as TGTGCCAGCAGCTGGGCCCAGGGCGTCGTTGAAAAACTGTTTTTT.

The chain has TRBV7-9 and TRBJ1-1, with 11 positions matching TRBD1. V shed 5 bases and J 11 bases; nucleotides not matched to a gene: 7. Germline V CDR1 and CDR2: SEHNR, FQNEAQ (reference sequence). This CDR3 region has 13 residues. The CDR3 loop is CASSRTGGSKAFF. The DNA of the CDR3 is TGTGCCAGCAGCAGGACAGGGGGCAGTAAGGCTTTCTTT.

The CDR3 DNA sequence: TGTGCCAGTAGTACACCGGGACAGGGGTTGTACTATGGCTACACCTTC. Its translation: CASSTPGQGLYYGYTF. The chain uses TRBV19 and TRBJ1-2, with TRBD1 identical over 10 bases. This CDR3 has 16 residues. V lost 4 bases, J lost 3 bases, and 8 bases stayed unmatched. In germline, CDR1 is LNHDA, CDR2 SQIVND (reference sequence).

The DNA for the CDR3 is TGTGCCACCCAAGGAGAGTTTAATTCACCCCTCCACTTT. Its translation: CATQGEFNSPLHF. J is TRBJ1-6 and V is TRBV7-9; D remains unclear. The CDR3 loop spans 13 amino acids. The V end was cut by 10 bases, the J end by 6 bases, with 13 bases between. Looked up from germline, CDR1 is SEHNR and CDR2 is FQNEAQ (reference sequence).

The rearrangement uses TRBV20-1 and TRBJ2-3; 9 bases map to TRBD2. The V and J ends lost 3 bases and 1 base, in that order; junction bases with no gene match: 8. The germline V gene has CDR1 DFQATT and CDR2 SNEGSKA (reference sequence). The length of the CDR3 is 16 residues. CDR3 DNA: TGCAGTGCTAGTTCCGGGCTAGCGGGGCGCACAGATACGCAGTATTTT. This codes for CSASSGLAGRTDTQYF.

Regarding this clone: In the same sample, other DNA sequences code for this CDR3. V is TRBV5-1 and J is TRBJ1-2; TRBD1 agrees at 8 bases. The trim removed 7 bases at V and 5 bases at J, leaving 7 bases unmatched. The CDR3 loop spans 13 amino acids. Germline-derived CDR1 and CDR2 are SGHRS and YFSETQ. CDR3 in DNA: TGCGCCAGCTCACCGACAGGGGATTATGGCTACACCTTC. Amino acids: CASSPTGDYGYTF.

The J gene is TRBJ1-5, the V gene TRBV30, with D possibly TRBD1 on 6 matching bases. The germline V gene has CDR1 GTSNPN and CDR2 SVGIG (reference sequence). Trimming shortened V by 0 bases and J by 3 bases, and 12 bases separated the two germline ends. The CDR3 length is 15 residues. CDR3 sequence reads: CAWSVSGQHNQPQHF. CDR3 nucleotide sequence: TGTGCCTGGAGTGTTTCTGGACAGCACAATCAGCCCCAGCATTTT.

V gene TRBV4-1 combines with J gene TRBJ1-3, with a weak D call TRBD1 (5 bases). Germline V gives CDR1 MGHRA, CDR2 YSYEKL. V was cut by 6 bases and J by 3 bases, with 12 bases left in between. The CDR3 sequence is 14 residues long. In nucleotides, the CDR3 is TGCGCCAGCAGACCCGGGGGAGGTGGAAACACCATATATTTT. It is translated as CASRPGGGGNTIYF.

This chain connects TRBV7-9 to TRBJ2-2, with D possibly TRBD2 on 6 matching bases. CDR1 and CDR2 (germline): SEHNR, FQNEAQ (reference sequence). The length of the CDR3 is 12 residues. With 6 bases removed from V and 6 bases from J, the gap between germline ends came to 8 bases. Here the CDR3 DNA reads TGTGCCAGCAGTGGAGGGGCCGGGGAGCTGTTTTTT. Protein sequence: CASSGGAGELFF. Supplemented by reference TRBV7-9 and TRBJ2-2, the full variable domain reads DTGVSQNPRHKITKRGQNVTFRCDPISEHNRLYWYRQTLGQGPEFLTYFQNEAQLEKSRLLSDRFSAERPKGSFSTLEIQRTEQGDSAMYLCASSGGAGELFFGEGSRLTVL.

CDR3 sequence reads: CASRPWAQRRNNEQFF. As DNA, the CDR3 is TGTGCCAGCAGGCCTTGGGCACAGAGGAGGAACAATGAGCAGTTCTTC. The chain is built from TRBV7-8 and TRBJ2-1, with a weak D call TRBD2 (5 bases). Trimming left V 6 bases short and J 5 bases short, with 20 bases between. This CDR3 comprises 16 residues. Germline V gene lookup returns CDR1 SGHVS and CDR2 FQNEAQ.

The chain is built from TRBV10-3 and TRBJ2-1; D call uncertain. Between the trimmed V and J ends, which lost 4 bases and 3 bases, there was a span of 13 bases. Germline CDR1 reads ENHRY; CDR2 reads SYGVKD. CDR3 length: 15 amino acids. CDR3 region: CAISGASVSYNEQFF. The DNA for the CDR3 is TGTGCCATCAGTGGCGCATCTGTAAGCTACAATGAGCAGTTCTTC.

The chain combines TRBV5-1 with TRBJ1-6; TRBD1 agrees at 7 bases. V trimming: 4 bases; J trimming: 6 bases; junction bases outside the gene matches: 7. This CDR3 contains 15 residues. Per germline, CDR1 SGHRS and CDR2 YFSETQ. CDR3 region: CASSQGVGGNSPLHF. The DNA of the CDR3 is TGCGCCAGCAGCCAGGGGGTTGGGGGTAATTCACCCCTCCACTTT.

The chain employs TRBV29-1 and TRBJ2-1, with D possibly matching TRBD1 (6 bases). V lost 3 bases and J lost 9, with 15 bases in between. The CDR3 covers 13 residues. CDR1 and CDR2 from the germline V gene are SQVTM and ANQGSEA. In DNA form, the CDR3 reads TGCAGCGTTGAGGGCGCAGGGGCCGGTGAGCAGTTCTTC. It specifies CSVEGAGAGEQFF.